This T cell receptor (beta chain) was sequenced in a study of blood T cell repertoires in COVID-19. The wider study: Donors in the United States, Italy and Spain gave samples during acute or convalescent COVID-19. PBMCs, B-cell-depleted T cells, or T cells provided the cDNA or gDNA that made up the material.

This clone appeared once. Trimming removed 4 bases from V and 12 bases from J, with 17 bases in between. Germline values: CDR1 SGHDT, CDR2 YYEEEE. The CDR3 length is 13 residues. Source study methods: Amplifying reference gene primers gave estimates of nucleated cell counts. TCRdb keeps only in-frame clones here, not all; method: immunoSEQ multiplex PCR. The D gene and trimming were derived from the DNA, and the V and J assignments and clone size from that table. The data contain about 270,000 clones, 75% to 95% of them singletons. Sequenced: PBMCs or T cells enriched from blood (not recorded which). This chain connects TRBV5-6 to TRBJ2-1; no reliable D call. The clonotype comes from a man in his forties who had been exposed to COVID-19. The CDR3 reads CASSTTLTPGQFF. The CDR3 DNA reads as TGTGCCAGCAGCACTACCTTAACGCCGGGGCAGTTCTTC.